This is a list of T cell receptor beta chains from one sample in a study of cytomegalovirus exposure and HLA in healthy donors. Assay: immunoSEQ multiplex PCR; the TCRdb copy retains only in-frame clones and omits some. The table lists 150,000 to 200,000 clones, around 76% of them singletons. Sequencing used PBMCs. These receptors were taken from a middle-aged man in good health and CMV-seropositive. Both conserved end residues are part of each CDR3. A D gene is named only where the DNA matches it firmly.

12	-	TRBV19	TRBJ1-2	CASTGLNYGYTF
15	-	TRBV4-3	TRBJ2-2	CASSQDPRVHGELFF
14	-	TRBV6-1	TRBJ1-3	CASSLTGSGNTIYF
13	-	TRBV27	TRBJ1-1	CASSSTGNTEAFF
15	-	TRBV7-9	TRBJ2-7	CASSLARDTHYEQYF
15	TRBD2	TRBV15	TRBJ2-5	CATSASGGASETQYF
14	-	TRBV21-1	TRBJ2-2	CAPRYAGLTGELFF
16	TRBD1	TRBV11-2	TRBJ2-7	CASSLDLGTGAYEQYF
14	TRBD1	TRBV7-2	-	CASSLRDRTYEQYF
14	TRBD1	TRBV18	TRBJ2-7	CASSPGQGAGEQYF
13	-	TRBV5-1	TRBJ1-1	CASGSGMNTEAFF
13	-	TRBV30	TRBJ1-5	CAWTDSNNQPQHF
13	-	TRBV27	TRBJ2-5	CASSGGTAETQYF
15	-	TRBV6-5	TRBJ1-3	CASSQGTLGGNTIYF
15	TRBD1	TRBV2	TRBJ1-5	CASSSGTASNQPQHF
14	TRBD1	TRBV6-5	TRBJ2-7	CASRAGQGSYEQYF
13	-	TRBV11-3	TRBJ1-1	CASSFEEHGEAFF
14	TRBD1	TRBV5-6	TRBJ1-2	CASSLGDRGPGYTF
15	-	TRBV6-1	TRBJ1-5	CASCGVPNSNQPQHF
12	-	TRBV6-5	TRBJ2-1	CASSDPGGMQFF
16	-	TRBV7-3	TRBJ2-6	CASSFAPHSGANVLTF
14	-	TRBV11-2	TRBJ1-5	CASSLAGINQPQHF
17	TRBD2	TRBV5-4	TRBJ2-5	CASSMGLAGGLGETQYF
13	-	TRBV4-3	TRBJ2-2	CASSRIGGPELFF
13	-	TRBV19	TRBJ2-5	CASSQGAQETQYF
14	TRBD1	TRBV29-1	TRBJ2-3	CSVEPTGVADTQYF
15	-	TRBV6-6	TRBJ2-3	CASSVGGDTSDTQYF
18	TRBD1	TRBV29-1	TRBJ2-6	CSVEDQDRGRSGANVLTF
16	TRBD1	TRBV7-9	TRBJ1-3	CASSVRKTGVGNTIYF
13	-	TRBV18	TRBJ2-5	CASSLSQEETQYF
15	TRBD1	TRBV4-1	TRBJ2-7	CASSQDTQGDNEQYF
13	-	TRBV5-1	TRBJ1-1	CASSIDKNTEAFF
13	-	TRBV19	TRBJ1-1	CASISDSHLKAFF
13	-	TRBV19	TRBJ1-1	CASSNNGETEAFF
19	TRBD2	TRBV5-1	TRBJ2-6	CASSPPSLAGGPGANVLTF
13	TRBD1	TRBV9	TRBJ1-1	CASSLTGGTEAFF
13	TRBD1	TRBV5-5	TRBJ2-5	CATTKDRVETQYF
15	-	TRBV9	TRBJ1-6	CASSVGGVYNSPLHF
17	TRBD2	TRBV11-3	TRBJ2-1	CASSLGGGGRTRNEQFF
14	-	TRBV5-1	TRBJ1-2	CASSLAGLSDGYTF
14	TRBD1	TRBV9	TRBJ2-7	CASSVGTGSAEQYF
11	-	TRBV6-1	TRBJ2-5	CAGAYQETQYF
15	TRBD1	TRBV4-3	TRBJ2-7	CASSQIRDREAEQYF
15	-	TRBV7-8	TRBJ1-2	CASTPPGGDGYGYTF
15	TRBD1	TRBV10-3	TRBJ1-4	CATTDRSVREEKLFF
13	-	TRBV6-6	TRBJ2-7	CASSTRGSYEQYF
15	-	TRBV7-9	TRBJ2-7	CASSLSESPSYEQYF
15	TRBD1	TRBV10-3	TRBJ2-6	CAISAGTVGANVLTF
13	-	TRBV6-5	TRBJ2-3	CASSYSGRDTQYF
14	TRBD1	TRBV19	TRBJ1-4	CASSSDRGDEKLFF
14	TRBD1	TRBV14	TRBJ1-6	CASSNRGMNSPLHF
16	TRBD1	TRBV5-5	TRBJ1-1	CASSSSVPGQGGRAFF
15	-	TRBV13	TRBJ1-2	CASRPVGAANYGYTF